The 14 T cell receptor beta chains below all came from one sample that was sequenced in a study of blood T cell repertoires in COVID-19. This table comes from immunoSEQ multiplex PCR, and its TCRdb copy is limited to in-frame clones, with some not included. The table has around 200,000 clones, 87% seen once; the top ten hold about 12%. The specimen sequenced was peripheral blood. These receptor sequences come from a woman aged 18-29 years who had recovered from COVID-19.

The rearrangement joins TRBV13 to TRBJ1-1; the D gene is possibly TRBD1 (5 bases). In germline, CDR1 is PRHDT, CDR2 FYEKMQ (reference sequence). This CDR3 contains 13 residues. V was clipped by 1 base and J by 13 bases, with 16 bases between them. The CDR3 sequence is CASSLAQGAEDFF. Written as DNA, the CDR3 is TGTGCCAGCAGCTTAGCTCAAGGGGCTGAGGATTTCTTT.

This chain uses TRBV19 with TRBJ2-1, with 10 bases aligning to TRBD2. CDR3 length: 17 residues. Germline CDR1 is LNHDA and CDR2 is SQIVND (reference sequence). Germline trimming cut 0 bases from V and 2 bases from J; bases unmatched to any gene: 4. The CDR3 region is CASSIDPSGRAYNEQFF. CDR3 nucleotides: TGTGCCAGTAGTATAGATCCCAGCGGGAGGGCCTACAATGAGCAGTTCTTC.

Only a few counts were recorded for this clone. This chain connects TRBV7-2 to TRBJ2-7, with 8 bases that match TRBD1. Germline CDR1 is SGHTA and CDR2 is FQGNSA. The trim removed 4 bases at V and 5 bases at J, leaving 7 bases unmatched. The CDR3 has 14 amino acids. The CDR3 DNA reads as TGTGCCAGCAGCTATCAGGGGGCGCTCGACGAGCAGTACTTC. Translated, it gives CASSYQGALDEQYF.

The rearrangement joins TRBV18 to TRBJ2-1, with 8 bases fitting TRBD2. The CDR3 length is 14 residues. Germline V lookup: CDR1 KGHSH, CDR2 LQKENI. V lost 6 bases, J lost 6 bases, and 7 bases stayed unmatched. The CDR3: CASSQREIGNEQFF. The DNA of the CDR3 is TGTGCCAGCTCCCAGCGGGAGATTGGCAATGAGCAGTTCTTC.

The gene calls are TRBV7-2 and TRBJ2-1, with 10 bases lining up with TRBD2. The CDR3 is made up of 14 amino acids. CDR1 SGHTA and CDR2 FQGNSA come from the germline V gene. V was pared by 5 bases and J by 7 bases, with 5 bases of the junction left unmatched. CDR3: CASSLLLAGNEQFF. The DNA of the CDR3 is TGTGCCAGCAGCCTCCTACTAGCGGGAAATGAGCAGTTCTTC.

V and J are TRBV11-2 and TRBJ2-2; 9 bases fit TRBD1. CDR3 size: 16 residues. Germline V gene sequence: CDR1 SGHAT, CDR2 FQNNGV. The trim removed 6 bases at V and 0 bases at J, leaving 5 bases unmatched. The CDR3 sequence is CASRATGGANTGELFF. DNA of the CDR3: TGTGCCAGCAGGGCTACAGGGGGCGCGAACACCGGGGAGCTGTTTTTT.

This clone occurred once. The CDR3 spells CASSQTSDPGELFF. The DNA of the CDR3 is TGTGCCAGCAGTCAGACTAGCGACCCCGGGGAGCTGTTTTTT. The chain recombines TRBV3-1 (or the pseudogene TRBV3-2) with TRBJ2-2, with 8 bases matching TRBD2. Losses at the gene ends were 6 bases for V and 6 bases for J; bases not matched to a gene: 6. This CDR3 has 14 amino acids. Germline CDR1 and CDR2: LGHDT and YNNKEL (reference sequence).

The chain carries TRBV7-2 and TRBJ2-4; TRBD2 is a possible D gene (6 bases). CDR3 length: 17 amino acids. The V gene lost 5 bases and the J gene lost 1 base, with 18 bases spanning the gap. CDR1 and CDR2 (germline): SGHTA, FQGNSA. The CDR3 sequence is CASSKSAGSSAKNIQYF. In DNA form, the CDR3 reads TGTGCCAGCAGCAAATCAGCCGGGAGTTCGGCCAAAAACATTCAGTACTTC.

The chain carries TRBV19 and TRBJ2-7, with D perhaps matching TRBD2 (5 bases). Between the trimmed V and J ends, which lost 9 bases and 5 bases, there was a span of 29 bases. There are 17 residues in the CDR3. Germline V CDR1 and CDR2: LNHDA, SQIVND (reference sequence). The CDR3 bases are TGTGCCAGCCGGTCCACGGGCCGGGCCTCCGGAGGCCACGAGCAGTACTTC. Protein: CASRSTGRASGGHEQYF.

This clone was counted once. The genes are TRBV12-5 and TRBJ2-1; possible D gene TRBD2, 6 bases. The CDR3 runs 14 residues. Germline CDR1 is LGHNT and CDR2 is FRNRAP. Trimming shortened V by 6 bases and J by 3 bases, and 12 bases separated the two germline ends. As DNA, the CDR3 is TGTGCTAGTGGGGGGGGTCCCCGCTACAATGAGCAGTTCTTC. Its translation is CASGGGPRYNEQFF. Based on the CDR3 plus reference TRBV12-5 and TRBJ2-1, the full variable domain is DARVTQTPRHKVTEMGQEVTMRCQPILGHNTVFWYRQTMMQGLELLAYFRNRAPLDDSGMPKDRFSAEMPDATLATLKIQPSEPRDSAVYFCASGGGPRYNEQFFGPGTRLTVL.

The CDR3 DNA reads as TGCGCCAGCACCAAAACTCAGACAGGGGGGGACACTGAAGCTTTCTTT. Residues: CASTKTQTGGDTEAFF. The gene calls are TRBV5-1 and TRBJ1-1; 9 bases line up with TRBD1. The CDR3 extends over 16 amino acids. Germline CDR1 is SGHRS and CDR2 is YFSETQ. The trim removed 6 bases at V and 3 bases at J, leaving 12 bases unmatched.

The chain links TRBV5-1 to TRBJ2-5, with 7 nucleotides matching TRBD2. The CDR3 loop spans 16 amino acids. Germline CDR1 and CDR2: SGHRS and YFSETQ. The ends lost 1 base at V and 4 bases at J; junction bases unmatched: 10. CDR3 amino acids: CASSLMTGGGGETQYF. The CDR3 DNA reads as TGCGCCAGCAGCTTGATGACGGGAGGAGGAGGAGAGACCCAGTACTTC.

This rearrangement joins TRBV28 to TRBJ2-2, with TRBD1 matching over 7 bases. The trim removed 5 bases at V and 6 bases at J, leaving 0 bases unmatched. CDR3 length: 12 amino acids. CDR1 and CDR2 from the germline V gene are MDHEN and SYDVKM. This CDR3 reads CASSQGAGELFF. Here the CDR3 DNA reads TGTGCCAGCAGTCAGGGGGCCGGGGAGCTGTTTTTT.

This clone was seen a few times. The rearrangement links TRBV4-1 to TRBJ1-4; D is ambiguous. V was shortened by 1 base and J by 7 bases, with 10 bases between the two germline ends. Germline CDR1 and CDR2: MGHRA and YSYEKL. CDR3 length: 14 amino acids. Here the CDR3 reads CASSQVGDGEKLFF. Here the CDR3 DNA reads TGCGCCAGCAGCCAAGTAGGAGACGGTGAAAAACTGTTTTTT.